The 8 T cell receptor beta chains in this list originate from one sample, sequenced in a study of T cell repertoires in cytomegalovirus infection. TCRdb reanalysed the reads using MiXCR and keeps one entry per CDR3 protein. Among 150,000 to 200,000 distinct CDR3 sequences listed, 28% were seen once. The sequenced sample consisted of PBMCs. The source of these receptors is a human donor in good health (CMV status not recorded). Some clones in this sample may be carry-over from other donors' samples.

The chain combines TRBV7-9 with TRBJ1-4; D is ambiguous. The germline V gene encodes CDR1 SEHNR and CDR2 FQNEAQ (reference sequence). The CDR3 has 15 amino acids. V was cut by 8 bases and J by 0 bases, with 13 bases left in between. The CDR3 sequence is CASDGGRATNEKLFF. As DNA, the CDR3 is TGTGCCAGCGACGGAGGGAGGGCAACTAATGAAAAACTGTTTTTT.

In this sample, this clonotype turned up many times. The genes are TRBV11-2 and TRBJ1-1; D perhaps matches TRBD1 (6 bases). This CDR3 region has 14 residues. V lost 5 bases, J lost 0 bases, and 10 bases lay in between. Germline-derived CDR1 and CDR2 are SGHAT and FQNNGV. CDR3 protein: CASSPGGLNTEAFF. CDR3 sequence (DNA): TGTGCCAGCAGCCCCGGGGGCCTGAACACTGAAGCTTTCTTT.

This chain joins TRBV6-5 and TRBJ1-1, with a possible D match to TRBD1 (6 bases). Between the trimmed V and J ends, which lost 5 bases and 5 bases, there was a span of 15 bases. Germline V gene data show CDR1 as MNHEY and CDR2 as SVGAGI. The CDR3 has 14 residues. The CDR3 spells CASSRGARETEAFF. In DNA, the CDR3 is TGTGCCAGCAGTCGGGGGGCGCGGGAGACTGAAGCTTTCTTT.

This clonotype showed up just a few times. The V call is TRBV5-1, the J call TRBJ2-5, with 8 bases aligning to TRBD2. Germline values: CDR1 SGHRS, CDR2 YFSETQ. Trimming cost V 4 bases and J 5 bases; bases outside gene matches: 7. The CDR3 is 14 amino acids. The CDR3 loop is CASSLGTRAETQYF. CDR3 nucleotides: TGCGCCAGCAGCCTTGGGACTAGGGCTGAGACCCAGTACTTC.

This clonotype was recorded a few times. V gene TRBV6-6 combines with J gene TRBJ1-1; 7 nucleotides align to TRBD1. This CDR3 contains 13 residues. CDR1 and CDR2 (germline): MNHNY, SVGAGI (reference sequence). The J segment lost 6 bases and the V segment lost 7 bases, leaving 8 bases of the junction unmatched. The CDR3 DNA follows: TGTGCCAGCAACTCCGACAGGGTGGCTGAAGCTTTCTTT. Translated: CASNSDRVAEAFF.

CDR3 nucleotide sequence: TGTGCCAGCAGCTCAAACCTCTACGATACGCAGTATTTT. Encoded protein: CASSSNLYDTQYF. The gene calls are TRBV11-2 and TRBJ2-3; D gene unclear. The germline gives CDR1 SGHAT, CDR2 FQNNGV. V was shortened by 4 bases and J by 6 bases, with 11 bases between the two germline ends. CDR3 length: 13 amino acids.

Remarks on this clonotype: A much larger clone sits a single nucleotide away, making a read error possible. The gene calls are TRBV18 and TRBJ2-5; D is undetermined. V was trimmed by 3 bases and J by 1 base, leaving 15 bases between them. CDR1 KGHSH and CDR2 LQKENI come from the germline V gene. The CDR3 consists of 16 residues. CDR3 DNA sequence: TGTGCCAGCTCACCGTCCTTGGAGAGGTCCCAAGAGACCCAGTACTTC. Translating it yields CASSPSLERSQETQYF. The full variable domain, completed using reference TRBV18 and TRBJ2-5, is NAGVMQNPRHLVRRRGQEARLRCSPMKGHSHVYWYRQLPEEGLKFMVYLQKENIIDESGMPKERFSAEFPKEGPSILRIQQVVRGDSAAYFCASSPSLERSQETQYFGPGTRLLVL.

The V gene is TRBV2, the J gene TRBJ1-4; 8 bases match TRBD1. The germline V gene has CDR1 SNHLY and CDR2 FYNNEI. The V gene end was trimmed by 3 bases and the J gene end by 6 bases; junction bases not matched to a gene: 3. CDR3 length: 14 residues. The CDR3 protein is CASSEDRVYEKLFF. CDR3 in DNA: TGTGCCAGCAGTGAGGACAGGGTTTATGAAAAACTGTTTTTT.